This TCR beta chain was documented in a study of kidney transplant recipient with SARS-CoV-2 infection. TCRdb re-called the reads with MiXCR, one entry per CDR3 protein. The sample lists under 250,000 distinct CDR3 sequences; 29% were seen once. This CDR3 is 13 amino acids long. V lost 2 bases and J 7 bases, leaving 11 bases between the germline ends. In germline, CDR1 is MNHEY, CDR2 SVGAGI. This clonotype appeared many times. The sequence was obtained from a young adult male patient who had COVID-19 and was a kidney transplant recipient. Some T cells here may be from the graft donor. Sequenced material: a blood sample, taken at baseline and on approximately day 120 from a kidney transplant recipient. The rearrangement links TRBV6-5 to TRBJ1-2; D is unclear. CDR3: CASSYGKWTGYTF. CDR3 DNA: TGTGCCAGCAGTTACGGCAAATGGACTGGCTACACCTTC.